A single count supports the clone carrying this TCR beta chain. This sample was included in a study of T cell responses to AZD1222 COVID-19 vaccine. Germline CDR1 KGHDR, CDR2 SFDVKD. The CDR3 covers 14 residues. V was cut by 3 bases and J by 5 bases, with 10 bases left in between. Method: immunoSEQ multiplex PCR; TCRdb's copy keeps in-frame clones and lacks some. The data show roughly 150,000 clones, about 92% seen once. This chain joins TRBV24-1 and TRBJ1-5, with no clear D. The source was peripheral blood, collected on day 0 of AZD1222 vaccination. This receptor was identified in an adult in good health. For the CDR3, the DNA is TGTGCCACCAGTGATAACGCCTATTATCAGCCCCAGCATTTT. This sequence encodes CATSDNAYYQPQHF.